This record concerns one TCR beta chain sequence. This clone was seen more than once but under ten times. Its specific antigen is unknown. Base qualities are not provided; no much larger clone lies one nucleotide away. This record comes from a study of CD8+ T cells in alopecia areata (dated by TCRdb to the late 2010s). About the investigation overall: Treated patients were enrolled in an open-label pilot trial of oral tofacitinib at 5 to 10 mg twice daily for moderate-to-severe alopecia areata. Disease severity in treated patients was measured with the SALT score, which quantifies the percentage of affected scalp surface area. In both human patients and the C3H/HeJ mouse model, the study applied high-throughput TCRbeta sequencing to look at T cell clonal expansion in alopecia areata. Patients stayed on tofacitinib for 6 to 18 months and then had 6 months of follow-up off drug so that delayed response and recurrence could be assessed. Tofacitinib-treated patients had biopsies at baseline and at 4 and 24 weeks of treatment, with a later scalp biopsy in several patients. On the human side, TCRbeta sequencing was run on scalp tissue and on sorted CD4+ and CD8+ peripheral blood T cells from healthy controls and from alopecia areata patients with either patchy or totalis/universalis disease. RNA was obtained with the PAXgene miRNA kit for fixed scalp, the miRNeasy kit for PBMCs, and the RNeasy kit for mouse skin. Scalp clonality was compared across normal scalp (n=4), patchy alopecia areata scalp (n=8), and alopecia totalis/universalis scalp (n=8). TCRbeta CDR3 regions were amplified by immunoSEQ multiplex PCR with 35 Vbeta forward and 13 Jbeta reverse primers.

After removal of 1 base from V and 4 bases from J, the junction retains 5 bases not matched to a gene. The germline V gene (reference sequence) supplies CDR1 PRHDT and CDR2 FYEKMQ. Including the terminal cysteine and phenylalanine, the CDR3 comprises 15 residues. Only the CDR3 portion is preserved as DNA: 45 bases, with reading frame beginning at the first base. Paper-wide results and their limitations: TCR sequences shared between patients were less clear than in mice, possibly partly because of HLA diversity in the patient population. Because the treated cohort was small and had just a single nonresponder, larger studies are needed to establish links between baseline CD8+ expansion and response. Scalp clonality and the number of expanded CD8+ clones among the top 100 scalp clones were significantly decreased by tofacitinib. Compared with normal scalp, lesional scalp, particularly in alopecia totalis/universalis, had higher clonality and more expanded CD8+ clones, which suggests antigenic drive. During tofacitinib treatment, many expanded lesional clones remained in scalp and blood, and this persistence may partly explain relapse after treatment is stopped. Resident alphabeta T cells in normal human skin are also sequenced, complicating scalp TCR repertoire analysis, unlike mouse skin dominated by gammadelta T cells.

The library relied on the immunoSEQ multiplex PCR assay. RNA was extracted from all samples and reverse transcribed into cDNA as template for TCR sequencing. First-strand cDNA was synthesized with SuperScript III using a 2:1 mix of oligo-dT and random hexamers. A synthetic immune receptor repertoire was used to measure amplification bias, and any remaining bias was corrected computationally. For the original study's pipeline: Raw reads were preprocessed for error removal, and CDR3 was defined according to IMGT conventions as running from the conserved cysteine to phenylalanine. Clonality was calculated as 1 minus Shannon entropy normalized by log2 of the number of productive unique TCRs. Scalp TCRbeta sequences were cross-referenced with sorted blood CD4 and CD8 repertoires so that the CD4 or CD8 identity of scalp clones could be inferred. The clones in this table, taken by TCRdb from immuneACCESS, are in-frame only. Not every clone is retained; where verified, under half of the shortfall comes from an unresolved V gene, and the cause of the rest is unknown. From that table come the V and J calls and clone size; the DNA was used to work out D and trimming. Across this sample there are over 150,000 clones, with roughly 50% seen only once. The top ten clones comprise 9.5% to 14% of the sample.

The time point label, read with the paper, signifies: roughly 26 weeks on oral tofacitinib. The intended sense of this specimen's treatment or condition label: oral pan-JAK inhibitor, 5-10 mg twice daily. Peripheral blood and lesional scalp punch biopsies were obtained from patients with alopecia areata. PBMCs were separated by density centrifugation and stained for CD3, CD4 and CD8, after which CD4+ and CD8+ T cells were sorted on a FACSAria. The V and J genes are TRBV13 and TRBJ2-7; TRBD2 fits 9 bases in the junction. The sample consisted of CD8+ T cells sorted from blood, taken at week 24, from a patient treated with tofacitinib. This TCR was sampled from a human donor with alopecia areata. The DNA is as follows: TGTGCCAGCAGCTTAGAGGGTAGCGGGGGATACGAGCAGTACTTC. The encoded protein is CASSLEGSGGYEQYF.